What follows are 7 T cell receptor beta chains derived from one specimen sequenced in a study of shared clonotypes between healthy human individuals. Only in-frame clones appear in the TCRdb table, and some are missing; sequencing was by immunoSEQ multiplex PCR. The data show approximately 1.4 million clones, around 98% seen once. The sequencing input was naive CD4+ T cells sorted from blood. Subset denoted: CD45RA+ positively selected. All receptors derive from a man aged 25-45 years in good health.

The chain is built from TRBV9 and TRBJ2-7, with 10 positions matching TRBD2. After removal of 6 bases from V and 6 bases from J, the junction contained 15 bases not matched to a gene. This CDR3 is 16 amino acids long. Per germline, CDR1 SGDLS and CDR2 YYNGEE. CDR3 nucleotides: TGTGCCAGCACCCCGGGCCTGGCTAGCGGGAGCGGCGAGCAGTACTTC. Translating gives CASTPGLASGSGEQYF.

This clone was detected only once. This sequence joins TRBV5-1 and TRBJ1-5; D gene unclear. V was cut by 2 bases and J by 0 bases, with 6 bases left in between. Germline assignment: CDR1 SGHRS and CDR2 YFSETQ. This CDR3 region has 14 residues. CDR3 sequence: CASSFLDSNQPQHF. In nucleotides, the CDR3 is TGCGCCAGCAGCTTTTTGGATAGCAATCAGCCCCAGCATTTT. The full variable domain, in which reference TRBV5-1 and TRBJ1-5 provide the parts outside the CDR3, is KAGVTQTPRYLIKTRGQQVTLSCSPISGHRSVSWYQQTPGQGLQFLFEYFSETQRNKGNFPGRFSGRQFSNSRSEMNVSTLELGDSALYLCASSFLDSNQPQHFGDGTRLSIL.

The chain uses TRBV18 and TRBJ1-5; D is perhaps TRBD1 (5 bases). Trimming took off 0 bases at V and 5 bases at J, with 11 bases between the two ends. Germline CDR1 is KGHSH and CDR2 is LQKENI. The CDR3 loop spans 15 amino acids. The DNA of the CDR3 is TGTGCCAGCTCACCACCGGGGCGCTACGATCAGCCCCAGCATTTT. It encodes CASSPPGRYDQPQHF. The entire variable domain, with the rest obtained from reference TRBV18 and TRBJ1-5, is as follows: NAGVMQNPRHLVRRRGQEARLRCSPMKGHSHVYWYRQLPEEGLKFMVYLQKENIIDESGMPKERFSAEFPKEGPSILRIQQVVRGDSAAYFCASSPPGRYDQPQHFGDGTRLSIL.

The V call is TRBV6-1, the J call TRBJ2-1; 9 bases match TRBD2. V lost 4 bases, J lost 9 bases, and 10 bases stayed unmatched. CDR1 is MNHNS and CDR2 is SASEGT in the germline V gene. The CDR3 sequence is 15 residues long. CDR3 in amino acids: CASSVLAGYLAEQFF. CDR3 bases: TGTGCCAGCAGTGTACTAGCGGGCTACCTCGCTGAGCAGTTCTTC.

The rearrangement uses TRBV20-1 and TRBJ2-7; no clear D. This CDR3 spans 11 amino acids. V was cut by 2 bases and J by 9 bases, with 11 bases left in between. CDR1 is DFQATT and CDR2 is SNEGSKA in the germline V gene (reference sequence). The CDR3, as DNA: TGCAGTGCTAGACTCCAGGTTGGGCAGTACTTC. Translating it yields CSARLQVGQYF.

The V and J genes are TRBV5-6 and TRBJ1-2; TRBD1 might be the D (5 bases). The V gene lost 5 bases and the J gene lost 6 bases, with 17 bases spanning the gap. There are 14 residues in the CDR3. Germline assignment: CDR1 SGHDT and CDR2 YYEEEE. The chain's CDR3 is CASRGVGEKDGYTF. DNA for the CDR3: TGTGCCAGCAGAGGTGTAGGGGAGAAGGATGGCTACACCTTC.

The chain joins TRBV13 to TRBJ2-7, with D possibly matching TRBD1 (5 bases). Germline CDR1 reads PRHDT; CDR2 reads FYEKMQ (reference sequence). With 2 bases removed from V and 2 bases from J, the gap between germline ends came to 13 bases. The length of the CDR3 is 15 residues. DNA of the CDR3: TGTGCCAGCAGCTTAAGGTCAGGGCGAACCTACGAGCAGTACTTC. Protein: CASSLRSGRTYEQYF.